These 3 T cell receptor beta chains came from one sample sequenced in a study of OX40 agonist ivuxolimab in advanced cancers. Method: immunoSEQ multiplex PCR; TCRdb's copy keeps in-frame clones and lacks some. The sample has more than 50,000 clones, 85% seen once. Sequenced here: CD4+ or CD8+ T cells sorted from blood, sampled in a trial of the OX40 agonist ivuxolimab. These receptor sequences come from an adult with an advanced solid tumor such as melanoma, head and neck, liver or kidney cancer.

This chain uses TRBV2 with TRBJ2-1; D ambiguous. V was shortened by 5 bases and J by 0 bases, with 8 bases between the two germline ends. Germline V lookup: CDR1 SNHLY, CDR2 FYNNEI. This CDR3 has 14 amino acids. The CDR3 DNA follows: TGTGCCAGCAGTCTCCGGGCCTCCTACAATGAGCAGTTCTTC. It encodes CASSLRASYNEQFF.

The chain uses TRBV6-1 and TRBJ1-5; 7 bases line up with TRBD1. With V trimmed by 3 bases and J by 0 bases, 5 bases remained unmatched. This CDR3 is built from 16 residues. CDR1 is MNHNS, CDR2 SASEGT, per germline. For the CDR3, the DNA is TGTGCCAGCAGTGATACGACAGGGTATAGCAATCAGCCCCAGCATTTT. Amino acid sequence: CASSDTTGYSNQPQHF.

The chain combines TRBV19 with TRBJ1-3, with 7 nucleotides matching TRBD1. Germline V CDR1 and CDR2: LNHDA, SQIVND (reference sequence). V dropped 4 bases and J dropped 2; count of bases not matched to a gene: 5. The CDR3 consists of 15 residues. The CDR3 coding sequence is TGTGCCAGTAGTACACACAGGGGACCTGGAAACACCATATATTTT. Its translation is CASSTHRGPGNTIYF.